The sequence of this T cell receptor (beta chain) was determined in a study of cytomegalovirus exposure and HLA in healthy donors. Germline V gene lookup returns CDR1 MNHNS and CDR2 SASEGT. The CDR3 has 17 residues. V was shortened by 0 bases and J by 0 bases, with 14 bases between the two germline ends. Profiled with immunoSEQ multiplex PCR; TCRdb holds only in-frame clones, not every one. This sample has tens of thousands of clones, with about 90% found just once. This TCR derives from a woman under 30 in good health and CMV-seropositive. V and J are TRBV6-1 and TRBJ1-1; the D is unclear. What was sequenced was PBMCs. The CDR3 is CASSEARVRGMNTEAFF. CDR3 coding DNA: TGTGCCAGCAGTGAAGCCAGAGTACGGGGTATGAACACTGAAGCTTTCTTT.